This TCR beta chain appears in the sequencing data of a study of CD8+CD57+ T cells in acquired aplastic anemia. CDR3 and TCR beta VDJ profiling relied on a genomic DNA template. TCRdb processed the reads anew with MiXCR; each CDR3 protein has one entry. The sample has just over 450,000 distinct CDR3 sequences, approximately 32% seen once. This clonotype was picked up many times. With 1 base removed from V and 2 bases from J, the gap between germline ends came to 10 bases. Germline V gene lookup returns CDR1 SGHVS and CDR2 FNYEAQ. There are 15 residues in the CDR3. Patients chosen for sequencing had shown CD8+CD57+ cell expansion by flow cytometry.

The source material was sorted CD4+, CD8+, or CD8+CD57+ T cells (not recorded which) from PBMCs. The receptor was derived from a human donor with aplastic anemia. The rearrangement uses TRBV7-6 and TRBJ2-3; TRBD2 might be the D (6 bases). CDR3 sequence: CASSLGDWHTDTQYF. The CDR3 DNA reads TGTGCCAGCAGCTTAGGGGACTGGCACACAGATACGCAGTATTTT.